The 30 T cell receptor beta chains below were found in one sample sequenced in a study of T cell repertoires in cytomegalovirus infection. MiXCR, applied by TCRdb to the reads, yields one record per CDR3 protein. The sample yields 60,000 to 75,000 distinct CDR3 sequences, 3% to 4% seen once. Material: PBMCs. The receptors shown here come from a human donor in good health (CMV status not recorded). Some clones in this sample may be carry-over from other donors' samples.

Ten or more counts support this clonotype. In DNA, the CDR3 is TGTGCCAGCAGCTCCTCTGTGTGGTCGCCCAAGGGCAATCAGCCCCAGCATTTT. This gives the protein CASSSSVWSPKGNQPQHF. The genes are TRBV5-5 and TRBJ1-5; no definite D call. The germline V gene encodes CDR1 SGHKS and CDR2 YYEKEE (reference sequence). Trimming took off 3 bases at V and 2 bases at J, with 21 bases between the two ends. The CDR3 consists of 18 residues.

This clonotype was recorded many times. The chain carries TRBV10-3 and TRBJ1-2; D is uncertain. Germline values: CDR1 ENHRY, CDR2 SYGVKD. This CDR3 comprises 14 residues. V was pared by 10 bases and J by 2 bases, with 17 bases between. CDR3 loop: CATRPEIRNYGYTF. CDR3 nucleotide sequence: TGTGCCACCCGCCCCGAAATTAGAAACTATGGCTACACCTTC.

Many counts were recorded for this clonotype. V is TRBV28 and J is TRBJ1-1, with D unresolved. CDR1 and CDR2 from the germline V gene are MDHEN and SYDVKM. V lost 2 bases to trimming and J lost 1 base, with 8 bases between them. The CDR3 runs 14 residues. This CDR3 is CASSLVNPNTEAFF. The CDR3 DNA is TGTGCCAGCAGTTTAGTGAACCCGAACACTGAAGCTTTCTTT.

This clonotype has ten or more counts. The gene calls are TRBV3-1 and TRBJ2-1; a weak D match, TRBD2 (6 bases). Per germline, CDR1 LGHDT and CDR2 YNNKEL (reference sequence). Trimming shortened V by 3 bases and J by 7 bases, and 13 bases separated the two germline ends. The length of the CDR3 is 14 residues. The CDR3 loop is CASSHPRGTNEQFF. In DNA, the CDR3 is TGTGCCAGCAGCCACCCTCGCGGGACGAATGAGCAGTTCTTC.

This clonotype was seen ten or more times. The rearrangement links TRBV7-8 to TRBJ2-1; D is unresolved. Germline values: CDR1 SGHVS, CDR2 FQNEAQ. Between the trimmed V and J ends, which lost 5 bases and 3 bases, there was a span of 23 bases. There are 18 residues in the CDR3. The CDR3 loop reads CASSPSSLSHYSYNEQFF. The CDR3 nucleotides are TGTGCCAGCAGCCCCTCCTCGCTTTCTCACTATAGCTACAATGAGCAGTTCTTC.

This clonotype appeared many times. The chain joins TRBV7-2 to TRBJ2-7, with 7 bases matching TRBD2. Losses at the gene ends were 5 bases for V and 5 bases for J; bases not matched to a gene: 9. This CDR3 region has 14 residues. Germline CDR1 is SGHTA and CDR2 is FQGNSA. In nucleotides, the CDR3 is TGTGCCAGCAGCATCTCCGGGACTAAAAACGAGCAGTACTTC. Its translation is CASSISGTKNEQYF.

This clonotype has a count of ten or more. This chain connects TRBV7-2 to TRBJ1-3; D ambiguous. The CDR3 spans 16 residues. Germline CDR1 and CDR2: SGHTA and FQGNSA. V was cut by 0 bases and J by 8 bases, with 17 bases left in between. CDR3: CASSLAGSGVTDTIYF. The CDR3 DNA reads TGTGCCAGCAGCTTAGCGGGGTCTGGGGTGACGGACACCATATATTTT.

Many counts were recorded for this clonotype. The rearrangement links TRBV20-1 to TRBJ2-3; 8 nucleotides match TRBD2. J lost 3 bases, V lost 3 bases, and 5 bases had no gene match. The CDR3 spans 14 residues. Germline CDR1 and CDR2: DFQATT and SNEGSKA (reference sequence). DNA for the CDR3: TGCAGTGCTAGCGGGGGGGCGAGGACAGATACGCAGTATTTT. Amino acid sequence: CSASGGARTDTQYF.

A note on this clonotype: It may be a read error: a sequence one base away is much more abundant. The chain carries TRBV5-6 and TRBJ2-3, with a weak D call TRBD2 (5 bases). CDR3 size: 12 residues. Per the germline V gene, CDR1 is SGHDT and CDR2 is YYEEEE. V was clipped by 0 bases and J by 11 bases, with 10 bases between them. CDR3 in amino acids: CASSLDPGMQYF. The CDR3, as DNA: TGTGCCAGCAGCTTGGATCCGGGGATGCAGTATTTT.

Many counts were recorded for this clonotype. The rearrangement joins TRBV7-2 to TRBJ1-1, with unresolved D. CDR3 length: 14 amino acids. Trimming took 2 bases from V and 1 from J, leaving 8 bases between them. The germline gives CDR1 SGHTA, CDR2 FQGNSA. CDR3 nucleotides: TGTGCCAGCAGCTTACATGCTTCGAACACTGAAGCTTTCTTT. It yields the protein CASSLHASNTEAFF.

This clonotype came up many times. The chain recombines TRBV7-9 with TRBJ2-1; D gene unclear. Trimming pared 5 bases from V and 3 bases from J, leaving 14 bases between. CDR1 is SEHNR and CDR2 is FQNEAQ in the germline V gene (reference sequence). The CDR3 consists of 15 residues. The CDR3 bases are TGTGCCAGCAGCCCGACCGGATCTGGCTACAATGAGCAGTTCTTC. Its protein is CASSPTGSGYNEQFF.

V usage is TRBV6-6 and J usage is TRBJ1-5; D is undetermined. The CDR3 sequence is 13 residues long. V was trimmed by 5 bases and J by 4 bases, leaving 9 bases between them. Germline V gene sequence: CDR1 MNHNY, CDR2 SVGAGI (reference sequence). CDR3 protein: CASSQVTNQPQHF. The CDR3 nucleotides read TGTGCCAGCAGTCAAGTTACAAATCAGCCCCAGCATTTT.

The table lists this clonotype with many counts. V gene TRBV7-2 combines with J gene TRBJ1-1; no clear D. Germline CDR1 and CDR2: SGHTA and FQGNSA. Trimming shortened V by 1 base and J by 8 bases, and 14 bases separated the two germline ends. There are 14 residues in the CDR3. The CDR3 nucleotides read TGTGCCAGCAGCTTAGATGTCTGGGCGGGAGAAGCTTTCTTT. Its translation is CASSLDVWAGEAFF.

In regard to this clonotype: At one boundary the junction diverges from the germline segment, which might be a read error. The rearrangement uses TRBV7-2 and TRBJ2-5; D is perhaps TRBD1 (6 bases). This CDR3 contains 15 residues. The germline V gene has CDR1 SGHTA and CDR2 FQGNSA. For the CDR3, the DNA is TGTGCCGGCAGCCCTTCACAGGGTTCTGTGGAGACCCAGTACTTT. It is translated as CAGSPSQGSVETQYF.

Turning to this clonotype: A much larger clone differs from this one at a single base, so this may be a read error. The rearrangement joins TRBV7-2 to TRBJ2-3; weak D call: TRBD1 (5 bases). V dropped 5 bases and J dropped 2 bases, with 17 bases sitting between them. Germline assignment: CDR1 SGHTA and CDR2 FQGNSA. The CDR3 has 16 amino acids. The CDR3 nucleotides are TGTGCCAGCAGCATAGATGTGGACACTATCACAGATACGCAGTATTTT. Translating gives CASSIDVDTITDTQYF.

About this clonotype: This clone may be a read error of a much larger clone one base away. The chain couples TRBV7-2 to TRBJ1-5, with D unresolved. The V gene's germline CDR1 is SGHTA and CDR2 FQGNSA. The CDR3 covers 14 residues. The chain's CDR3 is CVSSSEVSNQPQHF. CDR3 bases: TGTGTCAGCAGCTCCGAGGTTAGCAATCAGCCCCAGCATTTT.

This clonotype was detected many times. The CDR3 nucleotides read TGTGCCAGCAGACCTCACCGGTCGTCACAAGAGACCCAGTACTTC. Protein product: CASRPHRSSQETQYF. V is TRBV7-2 and J is TRBJ2-5; D gene ambiguous. This CDR3 comprises 15 residues. Germline lookup yields CDR1 SGHTA and CDR2 FQGNSA. Trimming left V 6 bases short and J 2 bases short, with 16 bases between.

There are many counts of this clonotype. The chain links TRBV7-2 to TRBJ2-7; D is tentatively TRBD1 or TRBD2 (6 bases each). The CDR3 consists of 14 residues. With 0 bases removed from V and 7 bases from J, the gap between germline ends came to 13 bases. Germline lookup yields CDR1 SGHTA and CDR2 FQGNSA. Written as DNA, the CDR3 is TGTGCCAGCAGCTTAGCGGGGGCCGGGGGAGAGCAGTACTTC. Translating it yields CASSLAGAGGEQYF.

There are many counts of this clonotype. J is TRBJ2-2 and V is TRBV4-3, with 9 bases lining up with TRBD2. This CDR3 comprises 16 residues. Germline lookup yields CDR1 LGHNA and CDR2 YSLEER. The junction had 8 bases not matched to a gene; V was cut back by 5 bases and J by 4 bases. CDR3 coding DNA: TGCGCCAGCAGCATCGGGACTAGCAAAAGCACCGGGGAGCTGTTTTTT. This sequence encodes CASSIGTSKSTGELFF.

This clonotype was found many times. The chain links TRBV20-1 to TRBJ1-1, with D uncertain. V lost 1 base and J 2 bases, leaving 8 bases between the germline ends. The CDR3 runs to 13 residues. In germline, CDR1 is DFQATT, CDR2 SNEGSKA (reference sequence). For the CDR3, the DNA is TGCAGTGCTAGAGTTGACACCAACACTGAAGCTTTCTTT. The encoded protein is CSARVDTNTEAFF.

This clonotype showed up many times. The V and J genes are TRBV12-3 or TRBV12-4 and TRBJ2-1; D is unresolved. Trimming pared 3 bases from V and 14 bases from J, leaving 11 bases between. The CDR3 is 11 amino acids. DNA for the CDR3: TGTGCCAGCAGTTTGCGAGACATGGAGTTCTTC. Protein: CASSLRDMEFF.

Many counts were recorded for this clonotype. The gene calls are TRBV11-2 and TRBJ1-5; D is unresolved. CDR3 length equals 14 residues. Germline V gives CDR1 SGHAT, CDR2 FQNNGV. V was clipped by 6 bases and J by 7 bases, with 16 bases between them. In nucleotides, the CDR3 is TGTGCCAGCAGTCTAACGGGAGGCTACCAGCCCCAGCATTTT. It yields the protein CASSLTGGYQPQHF.

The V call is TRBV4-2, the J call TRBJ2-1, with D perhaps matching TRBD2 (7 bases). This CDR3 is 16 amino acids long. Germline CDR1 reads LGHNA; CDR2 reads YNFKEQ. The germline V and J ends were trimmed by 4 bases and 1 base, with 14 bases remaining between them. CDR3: CASSLRRGGSYNEQFF. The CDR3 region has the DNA TGTGCCAGCAGCCTGCGTAGGGGGGGGTCCTACAATGAGCAGTTCTTC.

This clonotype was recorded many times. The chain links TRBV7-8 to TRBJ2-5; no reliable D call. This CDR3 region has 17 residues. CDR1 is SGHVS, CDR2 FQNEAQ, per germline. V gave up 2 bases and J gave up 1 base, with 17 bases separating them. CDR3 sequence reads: CASSLSALSRSQETQYF. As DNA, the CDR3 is TGTGCCAGCAGCTTAAGTGCCCTAAGTCGCAGCCAAGAGACCCAGTACTTC.

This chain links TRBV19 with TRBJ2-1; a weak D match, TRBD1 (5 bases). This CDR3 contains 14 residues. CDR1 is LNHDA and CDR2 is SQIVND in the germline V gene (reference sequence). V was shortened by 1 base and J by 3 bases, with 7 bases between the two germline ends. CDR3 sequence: CASSIGTLYNEQFF. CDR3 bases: TGTGCCAGTAGTATAGGGACACTCTACAATGAGCAGTTCTTC.

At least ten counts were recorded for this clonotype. The CDR3 nucleotides read TGTGCCACAAGGGGGGAAATGGTCGAGCAGTACTTC. Amino acids: CATRGEMVEQYF. The gene calls are TRBV6-2 or TRBV6-3 and TRBJ2-7, with D perhaps being TRBD1 or TRBD2 (6 bases each). CDR1 and CDR2 from the germline V gene are MNHEY and SVGEGT. V lost 10 bases and J lost 6, with 16 bases in between. The CDR3 is made up of 12 amino acids.

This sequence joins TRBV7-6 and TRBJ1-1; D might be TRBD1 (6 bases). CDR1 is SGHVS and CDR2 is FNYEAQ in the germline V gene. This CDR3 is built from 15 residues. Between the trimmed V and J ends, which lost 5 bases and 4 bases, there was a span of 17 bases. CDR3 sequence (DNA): TGTGCCAGCAGCCTCCTGTCGGGGGCAGGCACTGAAGCTTTCTTT. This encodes CASSLLSGAGTEAFF.

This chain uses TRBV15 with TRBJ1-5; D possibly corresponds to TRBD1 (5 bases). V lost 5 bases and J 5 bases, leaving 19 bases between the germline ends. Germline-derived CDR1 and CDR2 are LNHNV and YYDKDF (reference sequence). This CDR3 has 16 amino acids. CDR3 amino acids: CATSRYRTGFDQPQHF. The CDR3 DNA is TGTGCCACCAGCCGATACCGAACAGGATTCGATCAGCCCCAGCATTTT.

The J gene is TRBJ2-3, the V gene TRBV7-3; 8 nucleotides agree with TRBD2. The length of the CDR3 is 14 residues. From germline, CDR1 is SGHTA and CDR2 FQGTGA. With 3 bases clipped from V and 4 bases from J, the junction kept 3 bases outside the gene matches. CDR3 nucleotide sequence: TGTGCCAGCAGCTTTGGACTAGCTCCAGATACGCAGTATTTT. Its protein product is CASSFGLAPDTQYF.

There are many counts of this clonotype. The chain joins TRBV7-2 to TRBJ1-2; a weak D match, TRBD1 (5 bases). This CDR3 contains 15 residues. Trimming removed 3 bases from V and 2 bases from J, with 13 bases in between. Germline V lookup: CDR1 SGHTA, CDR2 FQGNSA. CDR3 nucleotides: TGTGCCAGCAGCTTCTCAGGGACCCTAAACTATGGCTACACCTTC. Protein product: CASSFSGTLNYGYTF.